A selection of T cell receptor beta chains follows, all from one sample in a study of blood T cell repertoires in COVID-19. Clones were read by immunoSEQ multiplex PCR, and TCRdb kept only the in-frame ones, dropping some. The sample consists of around 300,000 clones, 83% of them appearing once. Sequencing used peripheral blood. These receptors all come from a woman in her forties or fifties who had recovered from COVID-19. CDR3s include the opening cysteine and the closing phenylalanine or tryptophan. D genes are given only for firm matches. Expanded clones get a size class; other rows say once, few or many, or leave the size out.

CDR3 length: 15; clone size: NA; V gene: TRBV7-8; D gene: NA; J gene: TRBJ1-1; CDR3 protein: CASSLDGSGSTEAFF; CDR3 DNA: TGTGCCAGCAGCTTAGATGGCAGCGGTTCCACTGAAGCTTTCTTT
CDR3 length: 13; clone size: few; V gene: TRBV4-1; D gene: NA; J gene: TRBJ2-2; CDR3 protein: CASSQDRVGELFF; CDR3 DNA: TGCGCCAGCAGCCAAGATCGGGTCGGGGAGCTGTTTTTT
CDR3 length: 21; clone size: NA; V gene: TRBV19; D gene: TRBD2; J gene: TRBJ2-1; CDR3 protein: CASSALIIREGQLSTYNEQFF; CDR3 DNA: TGTGCCAGTAGTGCTCTAATTATACGGGAGGGCCAACTCAGTACCTACAATGAGCAGTTCTTC
CDR3 length: 14; clone size: once; V gene: TRBV5-4; D gene: NA; J gene: TRBJ1-2; CDR3 protein: CASSHGGVEGGYTF; CDR3 DNA: TGTGCCAGCAGCCACGGGGGGGTGGAGGGTGGCTACACCTTC
CDR3 length: 16; clone size: NA; V gene: TRBV4-2; D gene: NA; J gene: TRBJ1-6; CDR3 protein: CASSQDAGTYNSPLHF; CDR3 DNA: TGTGCCAGCAGCCAAGATGCGGGGACCTATAATTCACCCCTCCACTTT
CDR3 length: 17; clone size: NA; V gene: TRBV5-1; D gene: NA; J gene: TRBJ1-4; CDR3 protein: CASRAPAGPRGNEKLFF; CDR3 DNA: TGCGCCAGCAGGGCCCCCGCGGGGCCCCGCGGAAATGAAAAACTGTTTTTT
CDR3 length: 15; clone size: NA; V gene: TRBV27; D gene: NA; J gene: TRBJ2-7; CDR3 protein: CASSFGGLPPSEQYF; CDR3 DNA: TGTGCCAGCAGTTTTGGGGGACTCCCACCGAGCGAGCAGTACTTC
CDR3 length: 12; clone size: NA; V gene: TRBV28; D gene: NA; J gene: TRBJ2-7; CDR3 protein: CASKGRSYEQYF; CDR3 DNA: TGTGCCAGCAAGGGGAGGAGCTACGAGCAGTACTTC
CDR3 length: 17; clone size: NA; V gene: TRBV27; D gene: NA; J gene: TRBJ1-6; CDR3 protein: CASSLLSPGAYNSPLHF; CDR3 DNA: TGTGCCAGCAGTTTATTGAGCCCGGGAGCCTATAATTCACCCCTCCACTTT
CDR3 length: 17; clone size: NA; V gene: TRBV15; D gene: TRBD2; J gene: TRBJ2-2; CDR3 protein: CATSQPGLAGESGELFF; CDR3 DNA: TGTGCCACCAGCCAACCGGGACTAGCGGGAGAATCGGGGGAGCTGTTTTTT
CDR3 length: 14; clone size: NA; V gene: TRBV6-1; D gene: NA; J gene: TRBJ2-7; CDR3 protein: CASSELVDIYEQYF; CDR3 DNA: TGTGCCAGCAGTGAATTGGTCGACATATACGAGCAGTACTTC
CDR3 length: 16; clone size: few; V gene: TRBV7-3; D gene: TRBD2; J gene: TRBJ2-3; CDR3 protein: CASSRGGLGNTDTQYF; CDR3 DNA: TGTGCCAGCAGCCGAGGGGGACTAGGTAACACAGATACGCAGTATTTT
CDR3 length: 12; clone size: NA; V gene: TRBV28; D gene: NA; J gene: TRBJ1-4; CDR3 protein: CASSRTGEKLFF; CDR3 DNA: TGTGCCAGCAGTCGCACAGGGGAAAAACTGTTTTTT
CDR3 length: 15; clone size: once; V gene: TRBV18; D gene: NA; J gene: TRBJ2-1; CDR3 protein: CASSPPRDSYNEQFF; CDR3 DNA: TGTGCCAGCTCACCACCGCGGGACTCCTACAATGAGCAGTTCTTC
CDR3 length: 14; clone size: NA; V gene: TRBV4-3; D gene: TRBD1; J gene: TRBJ2-2; CDR3 protein: CASSQLQGPGELFF; CDR3 DNA: TGCGCCAGCAGCCAGCTACAGGGGCCCGGGGAGCTGTTTTTT
CDR3 length: 16; clone size: NA; V gene: TRBV18; D gene: TRBD1; J gene: TRBJ1-5; CDR3 protein: CASSPPNRGSGQPQHF; CDR3 DNA: TGTGCCAGCTCACCACCGAACAGGGGAAGCGGCCAGCCCCAGCATTTT
CDR3 length: 16; clone size: once; V gene: TRBV9; D gene: NA; J gene: TRBJ2-3; CDR3 protein: CASSAGGTVNTDTQYF; CDR3 DNA: TGTGCCAGCAGCGCCGGAGGGACTGTCAACACAGATACGCAGTATTTT
CDR3 length: 18; clone size: NA; V gene: TRBV5-6; D gene: TRBD2; J gene: TRBJ2-3; CDR3 protein: CASSPRVSLAVSTDTQYF; CDR3 DNA: TGTGCCAGCAGCCCCCGAGTCTCACTAGCGGTTAGCACAGATACGCAGTATTTT
CDR3 length: 14; clone size: NA; V gene: TRBV7-8; D gene: NA; J gene: TRBJ1-1; CDR3 protein: CASTMGGFGTEAFF; CDR3 DNA: TGTGCCAGCACTATGGGGGGATTTGGCACTGAAGCTTTCTTT
CDR3 length: 11; clone size: NA; V gene: TRBV12-3/TRBV12-4; D gene: NA; J gene: TRBJ1-2; CDR3 protein: CASRRNYGYTF; CDR3 DNA: TGTGCCAGCAGGAGAAACTATGGCTACACCTTC
CDR3 length: 11; clone size: NA; V gene: TRBV19; D gene: NA; J gene: TRBJ1-2; CDR3 protein: CATNLGLGYTF; CDR3 DNA: TGTGCCACCAACCTGGGCCTGGGCTACACCTTC
CDR3 length: 13; clone size: few; V gene: TRBV9; D gene: NA; J gene: TRBJ2-5; CDR3 protein: CASSPSREETQYF; CDR3 DNA: TGTGCCAGCAGCCCAAGCAGGGAAGAGACCCAGTACTTC
CDR3 length: 16; clone size: NA; V gene: TRBV6-2/TRBV6-3; D gene: NA; J gene: TRBJ2-1; CDR3 protein: CASSTLAPSSYNEQFF; CDR3 DNA: TGTGCCAGCAGTACCTTAGCGCCCAGCTCCTACAATGAGCAGTTCTTC
CDR3 length: 13; clone size: once; V gene: TRBV30; D gene: NA; J gene: TRBJ1-5; CDR3 protein: CAWNTRGGAPQHF; CDR3 DNA: TGTGCCTGGAACACCCGGGGGGGTGCGCCCCAGCATTTT
CDR3 length: 12; clone size: NA; V gene: TRBV6-5; D gene: NA; J gene: TRBJ2-5; CDR3 protein: CASSPDGETQYF; CDR3 DNA: TGTGCCAGCAGTCCCGACGGGGAGACCCAGTACTTC
CDR3 length: 16; clone size: few; V gene: TRBV9; D gene: NA; J gene: TRBJ2-3; CDR3 protein: CASSVGGGVRTDTQYF; CDR3 DNA: TGTGCCAGCAGCGTAGGAGGGGGGGTTCGCACAGATACGCAGTATTTT
CDR3 length: 15; clone size: NA; V gene: TRBV18; D gene: NA; J gene: TRBJ1-1; CDR3 protein: CASSPASGTSPEAFF; CDR3 DNA: TGTGCCAGCTCACCAGCCTCCGGGACAAGCCCTGAAGCTTTCTTT
CDR3 length: 15; clone size: NA; V gene: TRBV18; D gene: TRBD2; J gene: TRBJ2-7; CDR3 protein: CASSPRSGLAGEQYF; CDR3 DNA: TGTGCCAGCTCACCACGGAGCGGCCTAGCGGGTGAGCAGTACTTC
CDR3 length: 15; clone size: NA; V gene: TRBV5-4; D gene: TRBD1; J gene: TRBJ1-6; CDR3 protein: CASSSRQGKNSPLHF; CDR3 DNA: TGTGCCAGCAGCAGCCGACAGGGAAAGAATTCACCCCTCCACTTT
CDR3 length: 14; clone size: NA; V gene: TRBV30; D gene: NA; J gene: TRBJ1-4; CDR3 protein: CAWSVDSTNEKLFF; CDR3 DNA: TGTGCCTGGAGTGTCGACAGCACTAATGAAAAACTGTTTTTT
CDR3 length: 14; clone size: NA; V gene: TRBV7-2; D gene: NA; J gene: TRBJ2-7; CDR3 protein: CASSFSLSSYEQYF; CDR3 DNA: TGTGCCAGCAGCTTTAGCTTGAGCTCCTACGAGCAGTACTTC
CDR3 length: 14; clone size: NA; V gene: TRBV28; D gene: TRBD1; J gene: TRBJ1-3; CDR3 protein: CASSLDRVGNTIYF; CDR3 DNA: TGTGCCAGCAGTTTAGACAGGGTGGGAAACACCATATATTTT